The 19 T cell receptor beta chains below come from one sample, sequenced in a study of T cells in Graves' hyperthyroidism and ophthalmopathy. Amplification targeted TCR beta CDR3 regions from RNA transcripts. The HTBI primer set was used in a first-round RT-PCR of the TCR CDR3. TCRdb reprocessed the multiplex PCR reads with MiXCR, giving one entry per CDR3 protein. The top ten clones hold approximately 31% of a sample with about 320,000 distinct CDR3 sequences, roughly 15% of them seen once. Input material: blood. Receptors originate from a man aged 25-45 years with Graves' hyperthyroidism.

Only a few counts were recorded for this clonotype. The genes are TRBV30 and TRBJ2-1; perhaps D is TRBD1 or TRBD2 (5 bases each). The CDR3 has 16 amino acids. Trimming pared 2 bases from V and 1 base from J, leaving 15 bases between. Germline CDR1 GTSNPN, CDR2 SVGIG (reference sequence). CDR3 residues: CAWSPARGISYNEQFF. CDR3 nucleotides: TGTGCCTGGAGTCCCGCCCGGGGCATATCCTACAATGAGCAGTTCTTC.

This clonotype was detected ten times or more. The V call is TRBV11-2, the J call TRBJ2-7; D might be TRBD2 (5 bases). Germline V lookup: CDR1 SGHAT, CDR2 FQNNGV. The CDR3 is made up of 13 amino acids. Trimming took off 8 bases at V and 3 bases at J, with 14 bases between the two ends. In DNA, the CDR3 is TGTGCCAGCCGGGAACGGAACTTCTACGAGCAGTACTTC. Protein product: CASRERNFYEQYF.

The chain recombines TRBV14 with TRBJ2-3; D gene ambiguous. CDR3 length: 12 residues. The germline gives CDR1 SGHDN, CDR2 FVKESK. Trimming removed 2 bases from V and 4 bases from J, with 4 bases in between. The CDR3 region is CASSQHPDTQYF. DNA of the CDR3: TGTGCCAGCAGCCAACACCCAGATACGCAGTATTTT. The full variable domain, completed using reference TRBV14 and TRBJ2-3, is EAGVTQFPSHSVIEKGQTVTLRCDPISGHDNLYWYRRVMGKEIKFLLHFVKESKQDESGMPNNRFLAERTGGTYSTLKVQPAELEDSGVYFCASSQHPDTQYFGPGTRLTVL.

The J gene is TRBJ2-3, the V gene TRBV28; D is uncertain. The CDR3 is 15 amino acids. V lost 6 bases and J 0 bases, leaving 13 bases between the germline ends. The V gene's germline CDR1 is MDHEN and CDR2 SYDVKM. CDR3 coding DNA: TGTGCCAGCAGCCGACTGGGAACTAGCACAGATACGCAGTATTTT. It codes for CASSRLGTSTDTQYF.

V is TRBV5-1 and J is TRBJ2-2; D not resolved. The CDR3 spans 14 residues. Trimming left V 9 bases short and J 0 bases short, with 12 bases between. The germline V gene encodes CDR1 SGHRS and CDR2 YFSETQ. The CDR3 DNA reads TGCGCCACTTCGGACGGGCCGAACACCGGGGAGCTGTTTTTT. Encoded protein: CATSDGPNTGELFF. The complete variable domain, with remaining parts taken from reference TRBV5-1 and TRBJ2-2, reads KAGVTQTPRYLIKTRGQQVTLSCSPISGHRSVSWYQQTPGQGLQFLFEYFSETQRNKGNFPGRFSGRQFSNSRSEMNVSTLELGDSALYLCATSDGPNTGELFFGEGSRLTVL.

Many counts were recorded for this clonotype. The chain carries TRBV2 and TRBJ2-1; D remains unclear. Germline CDR1 is SNHLY and CDR2 is FYNNEI. The CDR3 has 13 amino acids. Trimming took 7 bases from V and 1 from J, leaving 8 bases between them. The CDR3 coding sequence is TGTGCCAGCAAGCAGCAGTCCTACAATGAGCAGTTCTTC. Amino acids: CASKQQSYNEQFF.

This clonotype was seen ten or more times. The chain has TRBV20-1 and TRBJ2-1; 8 bases are shared with TRBD1. The trim removed 6 bases at V and 5 bases at J, leaving 12 bases unmatched. Germline V CDR1 and CDR2: DFQATT, SNEGSKA (reference sequence). This CDR3 spans 15 amino acids. The CDR3 loop reads CSAPPGQGKNNEQFF. CDR3 bases: TGCAGTGCCCCCCCCGGACAGGGCAAGAACAATGAGCAGTTCTTC.

This clonotype came up many times. The rearrangement links TRBV28 to TRBJ2-7, with D perhaps matching TRBD1 (5 bases). This CDR3 comprises 13 residues. Trimming shortened V by 7 bases and J by 4 bases, and 14 bases separated the two germline ends. Germline CDR1 is MDHEN and CDR2 is SYDVKM. The CDR3 bases are TGTGCCAGCACAGGGCGTAGGGGTTACGAGCAGTACTTC. It codes for CASTGRRGYEQYF.

The table lists this clonotype with many counts. CDR3 nucleotide sequence: TGCAGTGCTAGATGGCTTAGGTGGGCGCGGGAGAACAATGAGCAGTTCTTC. The encoded protein is CSARWLRWARENNEQFF. J is TRBJ2-1 and V is TRBV20-1, with 7 bases aligning to TRBD2. This CDR3 is built from 17 residues. V lost 2 bases, J lost 5 bases, and 15 bases stayed unmatched. Looked up from germline, CDR1 is DFQATT and CDR2 is SNEGSKA (reference sequence).

This clonotype was observed at least ten times. The chain has TRBV5-6 and TRBJ2-1; 8 bases are shared with TRBD2. With V trimmed by 4 bases and J by 6 bases, 9 bases remained unmatched. CDR1 and CDR2 from the germline V gene are SGHDT and YYEEEE. The CDR3 is made up of 15 amino acids. The CDR3 loop reads CASSPLTSEFNEQFF. The DNA of the CDR3 is TGTGCCAGCAGCCCGCTGACTAGCGAGTTCAATGAGCAGTTCTTC.

This clonotype was seen many times. The rearrangement uses TRBV5-1 and TRBJ1-1; no reliable D call. The CDR3 extends over 13 amino acids. The V and J ends lost 4 bases and 8 bases respectively, with 15 bases between them. CDR1 and CDR2 from the germline V gene are SGHRS and YFSETQ. The CDR3 spells CASSLSTPLEAFF. In DNA, the CDR3 is TGCGCCAGCAGCCTATCAACCCCCCTAGAAGCTTTCTTT.

This clonotype has ten or more counts. The rearrangement uses TRBV11-2 and TRBJ1-1, with D possibly matching TRBD1 (6 bases). The germline V gene has CDR1 SGHAT and CDR2 FQNNGV. The CDR3 has 14 residues. The V gene lost 1 base and the J gene lost 4 bases, with 10 bases spanning the gap. The CDR3 protein is CASSLVGAPTEAFF. In DNA, the CDR3 is TGTGCCAGCAGCTTAGTGGGGGCGCCCACTGAAGCTTTCTTT.

V and J are TRBV27 and TRBJ2-1, with D perhaps TRBD2 (5 bases). The CDR3 has 12 residues. The germline gives CDR1 MNHEY, CDR2 SMNVEV (reference sequence). The V end was cut by 10 bases, the J end by 9 bases, with 16 bases between. CDR3 region: CATWNTEGEQFF. CDR3 sequence (DNA): TGTGCCACCTGGAATACTGAGGGTGAGCAGTTCTTC.

This clonotype occurred a few times. A clone one base away is much larger, so this may be a read error. This chain uses TRBV11-3 with TRBJ2-3; D gene ambiguous. Germline CDR1 reads SGHNT; CDR2 reads YENEEA. The CDR3 is 13 residues long. Trimming removed 5 bases from V and 7 bases from J, with 13 bases in between. The CDR3 sequence is CASSPRTPNTQYF. Written as DNA, the CDR3 is TGTGCCAGCAGCCCGCGGACCCCCAATACGCAGTATTTT.

The chain employs TRBV5-1 and TRBJ1-1; D is possibly TRBD1 (6 bases). This CDR3 is built from 14 residues. Between the trimmed V and J ends, which lost 4 bases and 2 bases, there was a span of 12 bases. CDR1 and CDR2 from the germline V gene are SGHRS and YFSETQ. Here the CDR3 DNA reads TGCGCCAGCAGCAGGGGGTTGGGTAACACTGAAGCTTTCTTT. This translates into CASSRGLGNTEAFF.

This clonotype was found many times. The CDR3 sequence is CASSFSATSYGYTF. DNA of the CDR3: TGTGCCAGCAGTTTCAGTGCTACGTCATATGGCTACACCTTC. This chain connects TRBV27 to TRBJ1-2; no clear D gene. Between the trimmed V and J ends, which lost 3 bases and 5 bases, there was a span of 13 bases. Germline-derived CDR1 and CDR2 are MNHEY and SMNVEV (reference sequence). The CDR3 spans 14 residues.

In this sample, this clonotype turned up many times. J is TRBJ2-1 and V is TRBV27; 9 bases are a match to TRBD1. The CDR3 has 14 residues. V was pared by 6 bases and J by 7 bases, with 7 bases of the junction left unmatched. Germline lookup yields CDR1 MNHEY and CDR2 SMNVEV (reference sequence). This CDR3 is CASRSGTGRNEQFF. The CDR3 coding sequence is TGTGCCAGCAGATCGGGGACAGGGAGGAATGAGCAGTTCTTC.

The chain uses TRBV7-9 and TRBJ1-4; D possibly corresponds to TRBD1 (6 bases). CDR1 and CDR2 from the germline V gene are SEHNR and FQNEAQ (reference sequence). The CDR3 is made up of 15 amino acids. Trimming stripped 5 bases from V and 4 bases from J, with 14 bases between. The CDR3 nucleotides read TGTGCCAGCAGCCCGTCGGACAGCAATAATGAAAAACTGTTTTTT. The encoded protein is CASSPSDSNNEKLFF.

This clonotype was counted a few times. The chain links TRBV5-1 to TRBJ1-1; D remains unclear. Germline CDR1 and CDR2: SGHRS and YFSETQ. V lost 4 bases and J 3 bases, leaving 13 bases between the germline ends. The CDR3 is 14 residues long. The CDR3 loop is CASSATDGYTEAFF. The DNA for the CDR3 is TGCGCCAGCAGCGCGACGGACGGGTACACTGAAGCTTTCTTT. The whole variable domain, remainder taken from reference TRBV5-1 and TRBJ1-1, is KAGVTQTPRYLIKTRGQQVTLSCSPISGHRSVSWYQQTPGQGLQFLFEYFSETQRNKGNFPGRFSGRQFSNSRSEMNVSTLELGDSALYLCASSATDGYTEAFFGQGTRLTVV.